This T cell receptor (beta chain) is from a study of T cell responses to AZD1222 COVID-19 vaccine. General study results and limits: Nearly half of spike-specific TCRs reportedly target unmutated variant regions. Vaccine-related CD4 TCRs covered spike, predominating at 160-218 and 743-854. Two AZD1222 doses significantly raised spike-specific TCR breadth and depth over controls. Only six or seven AZD1222 recipients were seropositive at baseline.

To note about this clone: No antigen is known for it.

V was trimmed by 2 bases and J by 3 bases, leaving 11 bases between them. CDR3 length equals 15 residues. In germline, CDR1 is MNHEY, CDR2 SMNVEV (reference sequence). Profiled with immunoSEQ multiplex PCR; TCRdb holds only in-frame clones, not every one. The sample lists more than 100,000 clones; 70% to 90% were seen once. The clonotype originates from an adult in good health. The chain is built from TRBV27 and TRBJ1-5; D is possibly TRBD1 (6 bases). The specimen was peripheral blood, collected on day 0 of AZD1222 vaccination. The CDR3 DNA follows: TGTGCCAGCAGTTTAAGGTGGGGGCCCAATCAGCCCCAGCATTTT. Translated, it gives CASSLRWGPNQPQHF.